The 9 T cell receptor beta chains given below trace back to one sample, sequenced in a study of identical twins. TCRdb reanalysed the 5' RACE reads using MiXCR and keeps one entry per CDR3 protein. The sample has 500,000 to 600,000 distinct CDR3 sequences; roughly 21% are singletons. The sample also formed part of further work on T cells expressing NK-cell markers.

Source material: CD4+ T cells sorted from blood. The receptors were gathered from a woman between 18 and 29 years old in good health.

V is TRBV6-5 and J is TRBJ2-1; D may be TRBD2 (6 bases). The CDR3 has 15 residues. In germline, CDR1 is MNHEY, CDR2 SVGAGI. Trimming took 2 bases from V and 5 from J, leaving 13 bases between them. The CDR3 DNA follows: TGTGCCAGCAGTTACCCCCCGTCGGGGGACAATGAGCAGTTCTTC. This codes for CASSYPPSGDNEQFF.

This clonotype was counted a few times. This chain connects TRBV20-1 to TRBJ2-7, with 9 bases that match TRBD1. The junction had 6 bases not matched to a gene; V was cut back by 1 base and J by 5 bases. Germline V lookup: CDR1 DFQATT, CDR2 SNEGSKA (reference sequence). The CDR3 is made up of 14 amino acids. CDR3 residues: CSARGGGQGHEQYF. Here the CDR3 DNA reads TGCAGTGCTAGAGGGGGGGGACAGGGCCACGAGCAGTACTTC.

This clonotype was found a few times. V gene TRBV10-3 combines with J gene TRBJ1-2; a possible D gene is TRBD1 (6 bases). There are 13 residues in the CDR3. Germline V gene sequence: CDR1 ENHRY, CDR2 SYGVKD. V gave up 6 bases and J gave up 5 bases, with 13 bases separating them. CDR3 sequence: CAIRPDSLYGYTF. CDR3 nucleotide sequence: TGTGCCATCAGACCGGACAGCCTATATGGCTACACCTTC.

This clonotype occurred a few times. The genes are TRBV4-3 and TRBJ2-1; TRBD2 might be the D (6 bases). V was trimmed by 6 bases and J by 0 bases, leaving 12 bases between them. CDR3 length: 15 amino acids. Per the germline V gene, CDR1 is LGHNA and CDR2 is YSLEER. The CDR3 DNA reads TGCGCCAGCAGTTGGGACGGGAGCTCCTACAATGAGCAGTTCTTC. Translated, it gives CASSWDGSSYNEQFF.

This clonotype was seen many times. This chain connects TRBV12-3 or TRBV12-4 to TRBJ2-1; TRBD2 agrees at 13 bases. V trimming: 6 bases; J trimming: 8 bases; junction bases outside the gene matches: 7. This CDR3 spans 15 amino acids. The CDR3 is CASSYTSGGADEQFF. The CDR3 DNA is TGTGCCAGCAGCTATACTAGCGGGGGGGCCGATGAGCAGTTCTTC.

Only a few counts were recorded for this clonotype. The chain uses TRBV12-3 or TRBV12-4 and TRBJ2-6; maybe TRBD2 (6 bases). V was trimmed by 3 bases and J by 1 base, leaving 7 bases between them. The CDR3 is made up of 15 amino acids. This CDR3 reads CASSFSGSGANVLTF. CDR3 coding DNA: TGTGCCAGCAGTTTTAGCGGATCTGGGGCCAACGTCCTGACTTTC.

The genes are TRBV24-1 and TRBJ1-2; 8 positions match TRBD1. V shed 1 base, J shed 7 bases, and the junction held 7 bases outside the gene matches. CDR1 and CDR2 from the germline V gene are KGHDR and SFDVKD. The CDR3 loop spans 15 amino acids. Written as DNA, the CDR3 is TGTGCCACCAGTGATTTAAGGACAGGGATGGCTGGCTACACCTTC. It translates to CATSDLRTGMAGYTF.

This clonotype came up a few times. The V call is TRBV12-3 or TRBV12-4, the J call TRBJ1-1, with D uncertain. This CDR3 spans 15 amino acids. With 0 bases removed from V and 5 bases from J, the gap between germline ends came to 13 bases. The DNA for the CDR3 is TGTGCCAGCAGTTTAGCGAAGGGAGCGGGGACTGAAGCTTTCTTT. It translates to CASSLAKGAGTEAFF.

This clonotype was detected only a few times. The chain has TRBV10-3 and TRBJ2-5, with no clear D. This CDR3 is built from 11 residues. The V and J ends lost 3 bases and 10 bases respectively, with 9 bases between them. Per the germline V gene, CDR1 is ENHRY and CDR2 is SYGVKD. This chain's CDR3 is CAISDRKDQYF. In DNA form, the CDR3 reads TGTGCCATCAGTGATAGGAAGGACCAGTACTTC.